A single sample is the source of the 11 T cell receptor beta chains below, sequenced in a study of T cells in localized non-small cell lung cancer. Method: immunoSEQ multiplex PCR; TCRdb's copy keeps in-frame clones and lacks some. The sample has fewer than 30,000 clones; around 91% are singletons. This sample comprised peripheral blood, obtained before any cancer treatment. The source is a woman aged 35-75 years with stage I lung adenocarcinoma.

The CDR3 sequence is CSGSGSMNTEAFF. CDR3 DNA: TGCAGCGGCTCCGGGTCCATGAACACTGAAGCTTTCTTT. This rearrangement joins TRBV29-1 to TRBJ1-1; D unclear. The CDR3 totals 13 residues. With 7 bases removed from V and 0 bases from J, the gap between germline ends came to 12 bases. Germline V CDR1 and CDR2: SQVTM, ANQGSEA.

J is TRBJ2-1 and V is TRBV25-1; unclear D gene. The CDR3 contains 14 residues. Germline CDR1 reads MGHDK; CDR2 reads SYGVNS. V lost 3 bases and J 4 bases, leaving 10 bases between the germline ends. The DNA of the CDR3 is TGTGCCAGCAGTGACAGTCGAACGTACAATGAGCAGTTCTTC. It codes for CASSDSRTYNEQFF.

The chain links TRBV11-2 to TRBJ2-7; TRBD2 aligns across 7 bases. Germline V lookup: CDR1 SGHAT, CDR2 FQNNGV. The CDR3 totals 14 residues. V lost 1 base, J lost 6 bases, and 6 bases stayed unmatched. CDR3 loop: CASSLGGGRSEQYF. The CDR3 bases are TGTGCCAGCAGCTTAGGGGGAGGGAGAAGCGAGCAGTACTTC.

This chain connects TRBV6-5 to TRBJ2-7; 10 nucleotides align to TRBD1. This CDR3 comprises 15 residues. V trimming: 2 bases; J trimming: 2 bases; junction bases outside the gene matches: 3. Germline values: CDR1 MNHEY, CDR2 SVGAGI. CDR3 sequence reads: CASSYAGTGAYEQYF. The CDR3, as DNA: TGTGCCAGCAGTTACGCGGGGACAGGGGCCTACGAGCAGTACTTC.

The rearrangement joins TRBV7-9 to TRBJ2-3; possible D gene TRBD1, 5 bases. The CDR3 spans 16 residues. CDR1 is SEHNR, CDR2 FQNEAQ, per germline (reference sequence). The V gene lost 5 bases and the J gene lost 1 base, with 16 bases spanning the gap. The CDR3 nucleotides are TGTGCCAGCAGCACCGCCCGACAGCATGGCACAGATACGCAGTATTTT. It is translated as CASSTARQHGTDTQYF.

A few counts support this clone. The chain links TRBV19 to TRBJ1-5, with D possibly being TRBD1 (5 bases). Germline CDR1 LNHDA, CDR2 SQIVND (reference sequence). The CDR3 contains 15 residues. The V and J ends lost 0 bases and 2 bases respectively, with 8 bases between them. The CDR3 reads CASSIDRDGNQPQHF. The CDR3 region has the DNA TGTGCCAGTAGTATAGACAGGGACGGCAATCAGCCCCAGCATTTT.

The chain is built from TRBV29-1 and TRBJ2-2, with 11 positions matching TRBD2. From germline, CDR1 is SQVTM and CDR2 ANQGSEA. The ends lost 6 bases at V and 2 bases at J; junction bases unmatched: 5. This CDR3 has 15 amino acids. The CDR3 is CSVPGTSGNTGELFF. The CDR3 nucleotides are TGCAGCGTACCTGGGACTAGCGGAAACACCGGGGAGCTGTTTTTT.

The CDR3 coding sequence is TGTGCCAGCAGCTTAGAAAGTCGGCGGGGGGGAAGCTACGAGCAGTACTTC. Residues: CASSLESRRGGSYEQYF. The chain links TRBV7-2 to TRBJ2-7, with 9 nucleotides matching TRBD2. CDR3 length equals 17 residues. The germline V gene encodes CDR1 SGHTA and CDR2 FQGNSA. J gave up 3 bases and V 1 base, and 10 bases lay outside the gene matches.

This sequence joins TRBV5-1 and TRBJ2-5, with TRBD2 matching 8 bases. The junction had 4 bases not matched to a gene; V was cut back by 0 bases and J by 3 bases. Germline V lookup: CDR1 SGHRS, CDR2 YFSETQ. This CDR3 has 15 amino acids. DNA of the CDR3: TGCGCCAGCAGCTTGGCCGGGGGGGGCAAAGAGACCCAGTACTTC. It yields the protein CASSLAGGGKETQYF.

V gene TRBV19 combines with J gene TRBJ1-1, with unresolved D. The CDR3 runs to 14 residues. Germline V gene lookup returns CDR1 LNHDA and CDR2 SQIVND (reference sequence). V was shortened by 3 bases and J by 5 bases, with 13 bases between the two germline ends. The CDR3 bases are TGTGCCAGTAGTATCCGGGGTGTAGGGACTGAAGCTTTCTTT. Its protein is CASSIRGVGTEAFF.

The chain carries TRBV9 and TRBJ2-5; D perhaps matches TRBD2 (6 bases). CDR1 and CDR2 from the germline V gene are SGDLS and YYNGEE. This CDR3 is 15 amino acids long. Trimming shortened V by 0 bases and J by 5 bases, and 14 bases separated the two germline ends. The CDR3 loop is CASSVAGLQYETQYF. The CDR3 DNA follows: TGTGCCAGCAGCGTAGCGGGACTCCAGTACGAGACCCAGTACTTC.